This passage covers 15 T cell receptor beta chains from one sample sequenced in a study of CD8 T cells in Susac syndrome. When the RNA was reverse transcribed, random hexamers were used with an input of roughly 0.5 to 1 ug. TCRdb re-analysed the immunoSEQ multiplex PCR reads in MiXCR, keeping a single row per CDR3 protein. The sample records about 240,000 distinct CDR3 sequences, about 96% being singletons. Sequenced sample: CD4+ T cells from PBMCs. The receptor source for this set is a human donor with Susac syndrome.

The genes are TRBV21-1 and TRBJ2-7; the table's D call of TRBD2 was not tested on the DNA. TRBV21-1 constitutes a pseudogene. The CDR3 is 14 residues long. CDR3 loop: CASSLGLPAYEQYF. CDR3 DNA sequence: TGTGCCAGCAGCTTGGGACTCCCTGCCTACGAGCAGTACTTC.

V is TRBV5-4 and J is TRBJ2-1; D gene ambiguous. V was shortened by 4 bases and J by 5 bases, with 10 bases between the two germline ends. The germline CDR1 and CDR2 sequences are SGHNT and YYREEE (reference sequence). The CDR3 covers 13 residues. This CDR3 is CASSQTVDNEQFF. CDR3 sequence (DNA): TGTGCCAGCAGCCAGACCGTTGACAATGAGCAGTTCTTC.

The genes are TRBV30 and TRBJ2-7; TRBD2 aligns across 13 bases. Unmatched junction bases numbered 19, after V lost 5 bases and J lost 6 bases. Germline V gene data show CDR1 as GTSNPN and CDR2 as SVGIG (reference sequence). The CDR3 contains 18 residues. CDR3 amino acids: CAWVNADRGLAGVGEQYF. CDR3 DNA: TGTGCCTGGGTTAATGCGGACCGAGGACTAGCGGGAGTTGGCGAGCAGTACTTC.

The rearrangement joins TRBV12-3 or TRBV12-4 to TRBJ1-4; D is unclear. This CDR3 has 11 residues. Trimming took off 3 bases at V and 13 bases at J, with 9 bases between the two ends. DNA of the CDR3: TGTGCCAGCAGTTTGCAGAGGACACTGTTTTTT. Translated: CASSLQRTLFF.

This chain connects TRBV7-9 to TRBJ2-1; a weak D match, TRBD2 (6 bases). The V end lost 1 base, the J end lost 6 bases, and 16 bases lay between the germline ends. The CDR3 covers 16 residues. Germline values: CDR1 SEHNR, CDR2 FQNEAQ (reference sequence). CDR3 sequence: CASSLVRGSRGNEQFF. DNA for the CDR3: TGTGCCAGCAGCTTAGTACGGGGGAGTAGGGGCAATGAGCAGTTCTTC.

This clonotype has more than one count but fewer than ten. The chain uses TRBV7-9 and TRBJ2-7, with unresolved D. Trimming cost V 5 bases and J 3 bases, with 5 bases left between them. The germline V gene encodes CDR1 SEHNR and CDR2 FQNEAQ (reference sequence). The CDR3 contains 11 residues. The CDR3 DNA sequence: TGTGCCAGCAGCCGTGTCTACGAGCAGTACTTC. Protein product: CASSRVYEQYF.

The chain recombines TRBV28 with TRBJ2-5; D might be TRBD1 (6 bases). The CDR3 is 13 residues long. Germline loops: CDR1 MDHEN, CDR2 SYDVKM. V lost 10 bases and J lost 4, with 16 bases in between. As DNA, the CDR3 is TGTGCCATCACAGGGTGGAACCGAGAGACCCAGTACTTC. Translation gives CAITGWNRETQYF.

This chain joins TRBV19 and TRBJ2-7; TRBD2 might be the D (5 bases). CDR1 LNHDA and CDR2 SQIVND come from the germline V gene (reference sequence). The germline V and J ends were trimmed by 2 bases and 6 bases, with 14 bases remaining between them. The CDR3 contains 14 residues. DNA for the CDR3: TGTGCCAGTAGTATATCCCCGAGGGTTGGCGAGCAGTACTTC. Translation: CASSISPRVGEQYF.

This chain connects TRBV29-1 to TRBJ1-2, with unresolved D. The V gene lost 8 bases and the J gene lost 7 bases, with 14 bases spanning the gap. This CDR3 comprises 11 residues. The germline V gene encodes CDR1 SQVTM and CDR2 ANQGSEA. CDR3 protein: CSSWEGSGYTF. CDR3 nucleotides: TGCAGCTCTTGGGAGGGAAGTGGCTACACCTTC.

The chain uses TRBV20-1 and TRBJ2-7; 9 nucleotides align to TRBD2. Per germline, CDR1 DFQATT and CDR2 SNEGSKA (reference sequence). The CDR3 is made up of 14 amino acids. V lost 5 bases and J lost 2; bases outside the gene matches: 7. Written as DNA, the CDR3 is TGCAGTGCTCCCGGGACTAGCATTACCTACGAGCAGTACTTC. This encodes CSAPGTSITYEQYF.

In this sample, this clonotype turned up once. The chain couples TRBV7-9 to TRBJ2-5; a possible D gene is TRBD2 (5 bases). Germline V CDR1 and CDR2: SEHNR, FQNEAQ (reference sequence). The CDR3 runs 11 residues. Trimming pared 3 bases from V and 7 bases from J, leaving 6 bases between. CDR3 residues: CASSLGRTQYF. In DNA form, the CDR3 reads TGTGCCAGCAGCTTGGGGAGGACCCAGTACTTC.

V is TRBV12-3 or TRBV12-4 and J is TRBJ1-1; D remains ambiguous. The CDR3 runs to 14 residues. V lost 6 bases, J lost 0 bases, and 11 bases lay in between. This CDR3 reads CASSSGRMNTEAFF. The CDR3 DNA reads as TGTGCCAGCAGCAGCGGACGTATGAACACTGAAGCTTTCTTT.

The CDR3: CASSYAGSRETQYF. For the CDR3, the DNA is TGTGCCAGCAGCTATGCAGGGTCCCGGGAGACCCAGTACTTC. The chain joins TRBV27 to TRBJ2-5; D possibly corresponds to TRBD1 (5 bases). V was pared by 6 bases and J by 5 bases, with 16 bases between. From germline, CDR1 is MNHEY and CDR2 SMNVEV (reference sequence). The CDR3 is 14 amino acids.

The genes are TRBV29-1 and TRBJ2-7; no definite D call. The V end lost 6 bases, the J end lost 0 bases, and 12 bases lay between the germline ends. Germline-derived CDR1 and CDR2 are SQVTM and ANQGSEA. The CDR3 is made up of 13 amino acids. This CDR3 is CSVESRYSYEQYF. The CDR3 region has the DNA TGCAGCGTCGAAAGTCGCTACTCCTACGAGCAGTACTTC.

The chain is built from TRBV19 and TRBJ1-1; the D is unclear. Deletions cut 3 bases from V and 3 bases from J, with 14 bases between. The CDR3 is made up of 15 amino acids. From germline, CDR1 is LNHDA and CDR2 SQIVND (reference sequence). Here the CDR3 DNA reads TGTGCCAGTAGTATTGGACCGCATAGAGACACTGAAGCTTTCTTT. It specifies CASSIGPHRDTEAFF.